Each of the 12 T cell receptor beta chains below was sequenced from the same sample in a study of cytomegalovirus exposure and HLA in healthy donors. PCR used 60 Vbeta primers and 13 Jbeta primers. Assay used: immunoSEQ multiplex PCR; TCRdb lists only in-frame clones, some missing. This sample's table reports tens of thousands of clones. Material: PBMCs. Receptors were obtained from a woman aged 55-69 years in good health and CMV-seronegative.

The chain recombines TRBV13 with TRBJ1-3; tentatively, D is TRBD1 (5 bases). Germline V gene sequence: CDR1 PRHDT, CDR2 FYEKMQ (reference sequence). The V end lost 6 bases, the J end lost 4 bases, and 19 bases lay between the germline ends. The CDR3 runs 16 residues. CDR3 residues: CASSLRRQGQGNTIYF. DNA for the CDR3: TGTGCCAGCAGTCTTAGACGGCAGGGTCAAGGAAACACCATATATTTT. The full variable domain, in which reference TRBV13 and TRBJ1-3 provide the parts outside the CDR3, is AAGVIQSPRHLIKEKRETATLKCYPIPRHDTVYWYQQGPGQDPQFLISFYEKMQSDKGSIPDRFSAQQFSDYHSELNMSSLELGDSALYFCASSLRRQGQGNTIYFGEGSWLTVV.

The chain joins TRBV4-3 to TRBJ2-1, with TRBD2 matching 8 bases. Germline V CDR1 and CDR2: LGHNA, YSLEER. V lost 0 bases to trimming and J lost 9 bases; unmatched junction nucleotides: 4. The CDR3 consists of 14 residues. CDR3 in DNA: TGCGCCAGCAGCCAAGATCGGACTAGCAGTGAGCAGTTCTTC. The encoded protein is CASSQDRTSSEQFF.

The chain combines TRBV6-1 with TRBJ2-3; 9 nucleotides line up with TRBD2. From germline, CDR1 is MNHNS and CDR2 SASEGT. The length of the CDR3 is 15 residues. The V and J ends lost 4 bases and 2 bases, in that order; junction bases with no gene match: 4. This CDR3 reads CASSVGGRVTDTQYF. The CDR3 DNA follows: TGTGCCAGCAGTGTAGGCGGGAGGGTCACAGATACGCAGTATTTT.

The CDR3, as DNA: TGTGCCAGCAGCGTAGGCCCAGCCCCCTCAGGGGGCTACACCTTC. This gives the protein CASSVGPAPSGGYTF. V is TRBV9 and J is TRBJ1-2, with D possibly matching TRBD1 (5 bases). V was pared by 0 bases and J by 8 bases, with 17 bases between. This CDR3 has 15 residues. Germline lookup yields CDR1 SGDLS and CDR2 YYNGEE.

This sequence joins TRBV18 and TRBJ2-1, with 8 bases that match TRBD2. V was clipped by 3 bases and J by 8 bases; unmatched bases: 12. Germline loops: CDR1 KGHSH, CDR2 LQKENI. This CDR3 has 16 amino acids. CDR3: CASSPQLAGGGDEQFF. CDR3 bases: TGTGCCAGCTCACCTCAGTTGGCGGGAGGAGGGGATGAGCAGTTCTTC.

The chain uses TRBV30 and TRBJ2-7; 10 nucleotides line up with TRBD2. Germline values: CDR1 GTSNPN, CDR2 SVGIG (reference sequence). The CDR3 contains 17 residues. Trimming took 3 bases from V and 0 from J; bases not matched to a gene: 11. The CDR3 here is CAWRPGLASAISYEQYF. In nucleotides, the CDR3 is TGTGCCTGGAGGCCGGGACTAGCGTCGGCTATCTCCTACGAGCAGTACTTC.

The V call is TRBV5-1, the J call TRBJ2-7, with TRBD1 identical over 9 bases. The V segment lost 4 bases and the J segment 6 bases; nucleotides outside the gene matches: 8. Germline CDR1 reads SGHRS; CDR2 reads YFSETQ. The CDR3 loop spans 14 amino acids. CDR3 loop: CASSLGSTGGEQYF. CDR3 nucleotide sequence: TGCGCCAGCAGCCTCGGCTCGACAGGGGGCGAGCAGTACTTC.

The chain combines TRBV9 with TRBJ2-7; perhaps TRBD2 as D (6 bases). The CDR3 spans 15 residues. Germline CDR1 is SGDLS and CDR2 is YYNGEE. V was clipped by 0 bases and J by 2 bases, with 12 bases between them. CDR3 loop: CASSVGPSVTYEQYF. As DNA, the CDR3 is TGTGCCAGCAGCGTAGGGCCTAGCGTAACCTACGAGCAGTACTTC. Full variable domain (remainder filled in from reference TRBV9 and TRBJ2-7): DSGVTQTPKHLITATGQRVTLRCSPRSGDLSVYWYQQSLDQGLQFLIQYYNGEERAKGNILERFSAQQFPDLHSELNLSSLELGDSALYFCASSVGPSVTYEQYFGPGTRLTVT.

The chain combines TRBV5-1 with TRBJ2-7; TRBD1 matches 7 bases. Germline lookup yields CDR1 SGHRS and CDR2 YFSETQ. This CDR3 region has 17 residues. Trimming cost V 0 bases and J 0 bases; bases outside gene matches: 9. The CDR3 loop is CASSLGLTGASSYEQYF. The CDR3 region has the DNA TGCGCCAGCAGCTTGGGCCTAACAGGGGCGAGCTCCTACGAGCAGTACTTC.

V gene TRBV18 combines with J gene TRBJ1-3; 7 bases map to TRBD1. The CDR3 is 16 amino acids. The V segment lost 5 bases and the J segment 0 bases; nucleotides outside the gene matches: 7. Per germline, CDR1 KGHSH and CDR2 LQKENI. This CDR3 reads CASSLNDRASGNTIYF. The CDR3 DNA reads TGTGCCAGCTCATTAAACGACAGGGCCTCTGGAAACACCATATATTTT.

The V call is TRBV10-3, the J call TRBJ1-2; TRBD1 aligns across 9 bases. Unmatched junction bases numbered 4, after V lost 3 bases and J lost 8 bases. The CDR3 has 13 amino acids. Germline CDR1 ENHRY, CDR2 SYGVKD. The CDR3 bases are TGTGCCATCAGTGAAGACAGGGGGAGAGGCTACACCTTC. It is translated as CAISEDRGRGYTF.

The J gene is TRBJ2-2, the V gene TRBV10-3; 16 nucleotides match TRBD2. CDR3 length: 16 amino acids. Germline trimming cut 10 bases from V and 4 bases from J; bases unmatched to any gene: 6. Germline CDR1 reads ENHRY; CDR2 reads SYGVKD. The CDR3 sequence is CATMGTSGRGTGELFF. CDR3 sequence (DNA): TGTGCCACCATGGGGACTAGCGGGAGGGGCACCGGGGAGCTGTTTTTT.